Each of the 32 T cell receptor beta chains below was sequenced from the same sample in a study of Ad26.COV2.S vaccination and SARS-CoV-2 variants. Treatment denoted: roughly 19 received Ad26.COV2.S at low or high dose, single or two shots; about 5 received placebo; per-sample allocation not given. Sampling was done on day 63 after the first vaccine or placebo injection. Clones were read by immunoSEQ multiplex PCR, and TCRdb kept only the in-frame ones, dropping some. The table records hundreds of thousands of clones, 83% of them present only once. The sequencing used peripheral blood, collected in a trial of Ad26.COV2.S vaccine versus placebo. These receptors were obtained from a person between 18 and 60 years old who received the Ad26.COV2.S COVID-19 vaccine or a placebo.

This chain connects TRBV10-3 to TRBJ2-3; D not certain. V dropped 0 bases and J dropped 5 bases, with 12 bases sitting between them. From germline, CDR1 is ENHRY and CDR2 SYGVKD. CDR3 length: 15 residues. The DNA of the CDR3 is TGTGCCATCAGTGAGTCCGCCCGGAGAGAAGATACGCAGTATTTT. It encodes CAISESARREDTQYF.

The chain has TRBV6-5 and TRBJ1-2; possibly TRBD1 for D (5 bases). CDR3 length equals 12 residues. Germline lookup yields CDR1 MNHEY and CDR2 SVGAGI. Trimming pared 5 bases from V and 3 bases from J, leaving 7 bases between. The chain's CDR3 is CASSNRHYGYTF. CDR3 in DNA: TGTGCCAGCAGTAACAGGCACTATGGCTACACCTTC.

This sequence joins TRBV11-2 and TRBJ2-7; D remains ambiguous. This CDR3 contains 12 residues. Trimming removed 4 bases at V and 4 bases at J, with 8 bases between. CDR1 SGHAT and CDR2 FQNNGV come from the germline V gene. The CDR3 nucleotides are TGTGCCAGCAGCTCCATAGGTTACGAGCAGTACTTC. It translates to CASSSIGYEQYF.

The J gene is TRBJ2-1, the V gene TRBV7-2; the D gene is possibly TRBD2 (5 bases). Germline V CDR1 and CDR2: SGHTA, FQGNSA. Between the trimmed V and J ends, which lost 5 bases and 0 bases, there was a span of 23 bases. The CDR3 is 19 amino acids. The CDR3 spells CASSPTRGRTWSSYNEQFF. CDR3 nucleotide sequence: TGTGCCAGCAGCCCTACTAGAGGGCGAACTTGGAGCTCCTACAATGAGCAGTTCTTC.

V usage is TRBV5-4 and J usage is TRBJ1-4; D possibly corresponds to TRBD1 (5 bases). CDR3 size: 15 residues. Trimming took off 0 bases at V and 6 bases at J, with 12 bases between the two ends. Germline V lookup: CDR1 SGHNT, CDR2 YYREEE (reference sequence). The DNA of the CDR3 is TGTGCCAGCAGCTTGGGCAGGGAATCGTATGAAAAACTGTTTTTT. It encodes CASSLGRESYEKLFF.

The chain combines TRBV5-4 with TRBJ2-3, with D possibly TRBD1 on 5 matching bases. The CDR3 loop spans 13 amino acids. Trimming cost V 5 bases and J 3 bases, with 10 bases left between them. Germline lookup yields CDR1 SGHNT and CDR2 YYREEE (reference sequence). CDR3: CASSFPGTDTQYF. In DNA, the CDR3 is TGTGCCAGCAGTTTTCCAGGGACAGATACGCAGTATTTT.

V gene TRBV2 combines with J gene TRBJ2-6, with TRBD1 as a possible D gene (6 bases). The CDR3 has 12 residues. Trimming stripped 8 bases from V and 5 bases from J, with 7 bases between. Germline assignment: CDR1 SNHLY and CDR2 FYNNEI. The chain's CDR3 is CASRDRANVLTF. DNA of the CDR3: TGTGCCAGCCGGGACAGGGCCAACGTCCTGACTTTC.

V is TRBV11-3 and J is TRBJ1-1; D is possibly TRBD1 (5 bases). Trimming stripped 5 bases from V and 5 bases from J, with 18 bases between. Germline assignment: CDR1 SGHNT and CDR2 YENEEA. The CDR3 runs 15 residues. CDR3 sequence reads: CASSRSPGVRTEAFF. Here the CDR3 DNA reads TGTGCCAGCAGCCGAAGTCCGGGGGTACGGACTGAAGCTTTCTTT.

The chain couples TRBV10-1 to TRBJ2-7; 10 nucleotides agree with TRBD1. The V gene's germline CDR1 is WNHNN and CDR2 SYGVQD (reference sequence). V trimming: 11 bases; J trimming: 2 bases; junction bases outside the gene matches: 9. This CDR3 comprises 14 residues. CDR3 in DNA: TGCGCCCCTCTCCTTGGGACAGGGGCCTACGAGCAGTACTTC. This encodes CAPLLGTGAYEQYF.

The chain employs TRBV5-1 and TRBJ1-6, with D possibly matching TRBD1 (5 bases). Per the germline V gene, CDR1 is SGHRS and CDR2 is YFSETQ. The length of the CDR3 is 19 residues. Trimming took 0 bases from V and 0 from J, leaving 16 bases between them. CDR3 DNA: TGCGCCAGCAGCTTGGAACCCTCCTGGGGGAGCTCCTATAATTCACCCCTCCACTTT. It translates to CASSLEPSWGSSYNSPLHF.

This rearrangement joins TRBV4-2 to TRBJ1-3; perhaps TRBD1 as D (5 bases). Germline V gives CDR1 LGHNA, CDR2 YNFKEQ. V was shortened by 4 bases and J by 4 bases, with 11 bases between the two germline ends. The CDR3 length is 14 residues. In DNA, the CDR3 is TGTGCCAGCAGCCTCAGGGAGGGAGGAAACACCATATATTTT. Translation: CASSLREGGNTIYF.

This sequence joins TRBV6-6 and TRBJ1-3; D unresolved. CDR3 length equals 15 residues. Trimming took 0 bases from V and 0 from J, leaving 6 bases between them. Germline assignment: CDR1 MNHNY and CDR2 SVGAGI (reference sequence). CDR3 sequence (DNA): TGTGCCAGCAGTTACTCGGGCGCCTCTGGAAACACCATATATTTT. It encodes CASSYSGASGNTIYF.

This clone was counted a few times. The chain combines TRBV5-1 with TRBJ1-2, with D possibly being TRBD1 (5 bases). Germline CDR1 SGHRS, CDR2 YFSETQ. CDR3 length equals 12 residues. V shed 2 bases and J shed 8 bases, with 10 bases lying between them. CDR3: CASSFQGMGYTF. The CDR3 DNA sequence: TGCGCCAGCAGCTTTCAGGGAATGGGCTACACCTTC.

The gene calls are TRBV10-3 and TRBJ1-3; perhaps TRBD1 as D (5 bases). This CDR3 has 15 amino acids. CDR1 ENHRY and CDR2 SYGVKD come from the germline V gene. Trimming pared 7 bases from V and 0 bases from J, leaving 13 bases between. The CDR3 is CAINGRGYSGNTIYF. CDR3 nucleotides: TGTGCCATCAATGGAAGGGGTTACTCTGGAAACACCATATATTTT.

In its sample, this clone was seen a few times. The chain recombines TRBV19 with TRBJ2-1; D unresolved. Germline V gene data show CDR1 as LNHDA and CDR2 as SQIVND (reference sequence). Trimming pared 10 bases from V and 5 bases from J, leaving 18 bases between. The CDR3 totals 14 residues. The CDR3 nucleotides are TGTGCCACTGGGGTGGGCAGGTTGAACAATGAGCAGTTCTTC. This sequence encodes CATGVGRLNNEQFF.

The table lists this clone with a count of one. The chain is built from TRBV9 and TRBJ2-1; 7 bases align to TRBD1. Unmatched junction bases numbered 13, after V lost 0 bases and J lost 7 bases. The CDR3 is 17 residues long. The V gene's germline CDR1 is SGDLS and CDR2 YYNGEE. CDR3 protein: CASSVEVGGQLGNEQFF. The CDR3 region has the DNA TGTGCCAGCAGCGTAGAAGTAGGGGGCCAACTAGGAAATGAGCAGTTCTTC.

About this clone itself: The sample holds other DNA sequences that translate to the same CDR3. CDR3: CASSLVSTDTQYF. The DNA of the CDR3 is TGCGCCAGCAGCTTGGTTTCCACAGATACGCAGTATTTT. The chain combines TRBV5-1 with TRBJ2-3, with no clear D. Germline-derived CDR1 and CDR2 are SGHRS and YFSETQ. With 0 bases removed from V and 2 bases from J, the gap between germline ends came to 4 bases. The CDR3 spans 13 residues.

V and J are TRBV9 and TRBJ2-7; the D call may be TRBD1 or TRBD2 (5 bases each). CDR3 length: 14 residues. V lost 1 base and J lost 2, with 10 bases in between. Germline loops: CDR1 SGDLS, CDR2 YYNGEE. The CDR3 region has the DNA TGTGCCAGCAGCGTATACGGGGCCCCCTACGAGCAGTACTTC. Translating gives CASSVYGAPYEQYF.

This clone was seen just once. The V and J genes are TRBV30 and TRBJ2-2; D is unclear. Germline V CDR1 and CDR2: GTSNPN, SVGIG (reference sequence). Trimming took 3 bases from V and 1 from J, leaving 15 bases between them. The CDR3 totals 16 residues. The CDR3 loop is CAWRKSGGMNTGELFF. In nucleotides, the CDR3 is TGTGCCTGGAGGAAATCTGGCGGAATGAACACCGGGGAGCTGTTTTTT.

The gene calls are TRBV12-3 or TRBV12-4 and TRBJ1-1; perhaps TRBD1 as D (5 bases). Trimming pared 5 bases from V and 3 bases from J, leaving 10 bases between. CDR3 length: 13 amino acids. CDR3 protein: CASSVRGDTEAFF. The CDR3 DNA follows: TGTGCCAGCAGTGTCAGAGGGGACACTGAAGCTTTCTTT.

This sequence joins TRBV27 and TRBJ2-7; no clear D. CDR1 and CDR2 from the germline V gene are MNHEY and SMNVEV (reference sequence). V was pared by 1 base and J by 0 bases, with 7 bases between. This CDR3 region has 14 residues. The CDR3 DNA reads as TGTGCCAGCAGTTTATTCATAAGCTCCTACGAGCAGTACTTC. It specifies CASSLFISSYEQYF.

V is TRBV7-9 and J is TRBJ2-1, with TRBD2 matching over 14 bases. Germline trimming cut 5 bases from V and 10 bases from J; bases unmatched to any gene: 10. CDR1 is SEHNR, CDR2 FQNEAQ, per germline (reference sequence). CDR3 length equals 16 residues. This CDR3 reads CASSPRTSGGWEEQFF. The CDR3 DNA is TGTGCCAGCAGCCCGAGGACTAGCGGGGGGTGGGAAGAGCAGTTCTTC.

The chain links TRBV11-2 to TRBJ2-5; 9 bases map to TRBD1. With 3 bases clipped from V and 5 bases from J, the junction kept 4 bases outside the gene matches. This CDR3 has 14 residues. Per the germline V gene, CDR1 is SGHAT and CDR2 is FQNNGV. CDR3 sequence (DNA): TGTGCCAGCAGCTTGACAGGGGGTGGGGAGACCCAGTACTTC. Translated, it gives CASSLTGGGETQYF.

The chain has TRBV20-1 and TRBJ1-1; D gene uncertain. The CDR3 length is 8 residues. CDR1 is DFQATT, CDR2 SNEGSKA, per germline (reference sequence). V was pared by 4 bases and J by 9 bases, with 3 bases between. The DNA of the CDR3 is TGCAGTGCTACGAAAGCTTTCTTT. It translates to CSATKAFF.

The rearrangement links TRBV30 to TRBJ2-7; TRBD2 matches 12 bases. The CDR3 loop spans 13 amino acids. CDR1 and CDR2 (germline): GTSNPN, SVGIG (reference sequence). After removal of 8 bases from V and 6 bases from J, the junction contained 8 bases not matched to a gene. CDR3 in DNA: TGTGCCCTCCGGACTAGCGGGACGCGCGAGCAGTACTTC. Amino acids: CALRTSGTREQYF.

The V call is TRBV5-4, the J call TRBJ2-4, with D possibly being TRBD1 (6 bases). From germline, CDR1 is SGHNT and CDR2 YYREEE (reference sequence). Trimming took 1 base from V and 7 from J, leaving 12 bases between them. This CDR3 comprises 14 residues. The CDR3 DNA is TGTGCCAGCAGCTTGTCAAGGGGGATGAACATTCAGTACTTC. Residues: CASSLSRGMNIQYF. The full variable domain, with the rest looked up from reference TRBV5-4 and TRBJ2-4, is ETGVTQSPTHLIKTRGQQVTLRCSSQSGHNTVSWYQQALGQGPQFIFQYYREEENGRGNFPPRFSGLQFPNYSSELNVNALELDDSALYLCASSLSRGMNIQYFGAGTRLSVL.

J is TRBJ1-2 and V is TRBV4-1; D is perhaps TRBD1 (6 bases). Trimming shortened V by 3 bases and J by 5 bases, and 16 bases separated the two germline ends. Germline V gives CDR1 MGHRA, CDR2 YSYEKL. The CDR3 extends over 15 amino acids. The CDR3 sequence is CASSQVRGGGYGYTF. The CDR3 bases are TGCGCCAGCAGCCAGGTCAGAGGGGGTGGTTATGGCTACACCTTC.

This rearrangement joins TRBV3-1 (or the pseudogene TRBV3-2) to TRBJ2-1, with 9 bases matching TRBD2. The V segment lost 8 bases and the J segment 5 bases; nucleotides outside the gene matches: 7. Germline-derived CDR1 and CDR2 are LGHDT and YNNKEL (reference sequence). The CDR3 covers 14 residues. CDR3 in DNA: TGTGCCAGCGGTCTAGCGGGATTTGACAATGAGCAGTTCTTC. It encodes CASGLAGFDNEQFF.

The chain is built from TRBV28 and TRBJ1-5, with D maybe TRBD1 (6 bases). The CDR3 has 16 residues. V was trimmed by 2 bases and J by 6 bases, leaving 17 bases between them. The V gene's germline CDR1 is MDHEN and CDR2 SYDVKM. CDR3 sequence reads: CASSLVSGAGFQPQHF. CDR3 sequence (DNA): TGTGCCAGCAGTTTAGTATCGGGGGCAGGATTTCAGCCCCAGCATTTT. The full variable domain, with the rest looked up from reference TRBV28 and TRBJ1-5, is DVKVTQSSRYLVKRTGEKVFLECVQDMDHENMFWYRQDPGLGLRLIYFSYDVKMKEKGDIPEGYSVSREKKERFSLILESASTNQTSMYLCASSLVSGAGFQPQHFGDGTRLSIL.

The chain has TRBV18 and TRBJ2-3, with D possibly being TRBD1 (5 bases). V lost 0 bases, J lost 4 bases, and 17 bases lay in between. There are 17 residues in the CDR3. Germline CDR1 reads KGHSH; CDR2 reads LQKENI. The CDR3 here is CASSPPNRWLGADTQYF. CDR3 sequence (DNA): TGTGCCAGCTCACCACCGAATAGGTGGCTAGGGGCAGATACGCAGTATTTT. Variable domain in full (rest from reference TRBV18 and TRBJ2-3): NAGVMQNPRHLVRRRGQEARLRCSPMKGHSHVYWYRQLPEEGLKFMVYLQKENIIDESGMPKERFSAEFPKEGPSILRIQQVVRGDSAAYFCASSPPNRWLGADTQYFGPGTRLTVL.

This chain uses TRBV4-1 with TRBJ2-3, with TRBD2 matching 8 bases. CDR1 and CDR2 from the germline V gene are MGHRA and YSYEKL. J lost 5 bases, V lost 1 base, and 8 bases had no gene match. The CDR3 contains 16 residues. The CDR3, as DNA: TGCGCCAGCAGCCAAGGCGGGGGGAGGGCAAAAGATACGCAGTATTTT. It specifies CASSQGGGRAKDTQYF.

The CDR3 region has the DNA TGTGCCAGCAGCTTAGCGAGAGAAGTGGAGGAAAAACTGTTTTTT. It encodes CASSLAREVEEKLFF. The rearrangement joins TRBV7-9 to TRBJ1-4, with no clear D. Germline V gene sequence: CDR1 SEHNR, CDR2 FQNEAQ (reference sequence). Trimming took off 0 bases at V and 8 bases at J, with 13 bases between the two ends. The CDR3 has 15 amino acids.